This T cell receptor beta chain was retrieved from a study of molecular identifiers for immune sequencing clone quantification. In the study overall: Five aliquots were made in replicates from the RNA of around 18,000 or 91,000 naive CD8 cells, and four were sequenced.

Based on a CD8+CD4-CCR7+CD45RA+ profile, naive CD8 T cells were sorted. Methods described previously, with TCR primers listed, were used for bulk TCR libraries. TCRdb reanalysed the PCR reads using MiXCR and keeps one entry per CDR3 protein. Among about half a million distinct CDR3 sequences listed, roughly a fifth were seen once. V gave up 3 bases and J gave up 0 bases, with 11 bases separating them. The CDR3 runs 14 residues. Per germline, CDR1 GTSNPN and CDR2 SVGIG (reference sequence). This TCR derives from a human donor in good health. Some libraries in this study had Jurkat cell RNA spiked in. The sequencing input was naive CD8+ T cells from blood, with Jurkat cell RNA spiked in. The subset denotes: FACS-sorted CD8+CD4-CCR7+CD45RA+ naive T cells. The chain carries TRBV30 and TRBJ1-1, with D tentatively TRBD1 (6 bases). The CDR3 sequence: CAWSRTAMNTEAFF. The CDR3 nucleotides are TGTGCCTGGAGCCGGACAGCCATGAACACTGAAGCTTTCTTT.